One sample yielded the 8 T cell receptor beta chains listed below, sequenced in a study of blood T cell repertoires in COVID-19. Here immunoSEQ multiplex PCR was the method, and the copy in TCRdb shows in-frame clones only, minus some. The sample lists approximately 670,000 clones, 75% to 90% seen once, with 0.2% to 0.3% in the top ten. The source material was peripheral blood. The source of these receptors is a woman aged 18 to 35 with acute or convalescent COVID-19.

This clone has a single count. The gene calls are TRBV6-5 and TRBJ2-7; no clear D. The V and J ends lost 4 bases and 2 bases respectively, with 6 bases between them. Germline V lookup: CDR1 MNHEY, CDR2 SVGAGI. There are 12 residues in the CDR3. In nucleotides, the CDR3 is TGTGCCAGCAGTTCTGACACCTACGAGCAGTACTTC. Translating it yields CASSSDTYEQYF.

This chain connects TRBV29-1 to TRBJ1-6, with 8 bases identical to TRBD1. The CDR3 has 13 amino acids. V trimming: 6 bases; J trimming: 10 bases; junction bases outside the gene matches: 8. CDR1 and CDR2 (germline): SQVTM, ANQGSEA. This CDR3 reads CSVGQEIGSPLHF. CDR3 nucleotide sequence: TGCAGCGTGGGACAGGAGATCGGATCACCCCTCCACTTT.

The CDR3 region has the DNA TGTGCCAGCAGCTTAGCCACCTTCAGGGATTTCGATAATTCACCCCTCCACTTT. It translates to CASSLATFRDFDNSPLHF. The chain carries TRBV7-8 and TRBJ1-6, with D possibly matching TRBD1 (5 bases). V gave up 0 bases and J gave up 5 bases, with 17 bases separating them. Germline-derived CDR1 and CDR2 are SGHVS and FQNEAQ. CDR3 length: 18 amino acids. Full variable domain (rest looked up from reference TRBV7-8 and TRBJ1-6): GAGVSQSPRYKVAKRGQDVALRCDPISGHVSLFWYQQALGQGPEFLTYFQNEAQLDKSGLPSDRFFAERPEGSVSTLKIQRTQQEDSAVYLCASSLATFRDFDNSPLHFGNGTRLTVT.

This clone was counted once. V usage is TRBV6-6 and J usage is TRBJ2-7, with TRBD1 matching 10 bases. Germline V gives CDR1 MNHNY, CDR2 SVGAGI (reference sequence). The CDR3 contains 15 residues. The J segment lost 4 bases and the V segment lost 2 bases, leaving 5 bases of the junction unmatched. In DNA, the CDR3 is TGTGCCAGCAGTTACGGGACAGGGGAGTTATACGAGCAGTACTTC. This translates into CASSYGTGELYEQYF.

V usage is TRBV4-3 and J usage is TRBJ2-7; 9 bases are a match to TRBD1. CDR3 length: 15 residues. The V and J ends lost 4 bases and 2 bases, in that order; junction bases with no gene match: 6. The germline V gene encodes CDR1 LGHNA and CDR2 YSLEER. DNA of the CDR3: TGCGCCAGCAGCCCCCGGGGACAGGGACCCTACGAGCAGTACTTC. It specifies CASSPRGQGPYEQYF.

V usage is TRBV24-1 and J usage is TRBJ2-7, with no clear D. The V and J ends lost 8 bases and 4 bases respectively, with 17 bases between them. The CDR3 has 14 residues. Germline-derived CDR1 and CDR2 are KGHDR and SFDVKD. CDR3 nucleotide sequence: TGTGCCACCAAAGGCGGATCTGGAGTTTACGAGCAGTACTTC. Its protein is CATKGGSGVYEQYF.

This clone came up a few times. V gene TRBV25-1 combines with J gene TRBJ1-4; 7 bases map to TRBD1. The CDR3 runs 13 residues. The germline CDR1 and CDR2 sequences are MGHDK and SYGVNS. Trimming at V came to 5 bases and at J to 7 bases, leaving 4 bases not matched to a gene. CDR3 DNA: TGTGCCAGCAGTATAGGGGGCCGTGAAAAACTGTTTTTT. As protein: CASSIGGREKLFF.

V and J are TRBV7-9 and TRBJ1-2; 7 positions agree with TRBD1. There are 14 residues in the CDR3. After removal of 4 bases from V and 3 bases from J, the junction contained 5 bases not matched to a gene. CDR1 SEHNR and CDR2 FQNEAQ come from the germline V gene (reference sequence). CDR3 loop: CASSSLRGYYGYTF. CDR3 bases: TGTGCCAGCAGCTCCCTCAGGGGGTACTATGGCTACACCTTC. The full variable domain, in which reference TRBV7-9 and TRBJ1-2 provide the parts outside the CDR3, is DTGVSQNPRHKITKRGQNVTFRCDPISEHNRLYWYRQTLGQGPEFLTYFQNEAQLEKSRLLSDRFSAERPKGSFSTLEIQRTEQGDSAMYLCASSSLRGYYGYTFGSGTRLTVV.